A single TCR beta chain is shown here with its context. Using immunoSEQ multiplex PCR, the repertoire was profiled, and TCRdb retains in-frame clones only, with some absent. The sample shows 130,000 to 150,000 clones, more than 85% of them seen only once. This sample stems from a study of control samples from healthy donors and cancer patients. The CDR3 runs to 12 residues. From germline, CDR1 is SEHNR and CDR2 FQNEAQ (reference sequence). V lost 1 base to trimming and J lost 7 bases; unmatched junction nucleotides: 0. The chain uses TRBV7-9 and TRBJ1-1; 7 nucleotides match TRBD1. The sequence derives from a man aged 30 to 45 in good health. The sequencing input was blood. The CDR3 sequence: CASSLGTGEAFF. The CDR3 DNA is TGTGCCAGCAGCTTAGGGACAGGTGAAGCTTTCTTT. The full variable domain, its missing parts supplied by reference TRBV7-9 and TRBJ1-1, is DTGVSQNPRHKITKRGQNVTFRCDPISEHNRLYWYRQTLGQGPEFLTYFQNEAQLEKSRLLSDRFSAERPKGSFSTLEIQRTEQGDSAMYLCASSLGTGEAFFGQGTRLTVV.